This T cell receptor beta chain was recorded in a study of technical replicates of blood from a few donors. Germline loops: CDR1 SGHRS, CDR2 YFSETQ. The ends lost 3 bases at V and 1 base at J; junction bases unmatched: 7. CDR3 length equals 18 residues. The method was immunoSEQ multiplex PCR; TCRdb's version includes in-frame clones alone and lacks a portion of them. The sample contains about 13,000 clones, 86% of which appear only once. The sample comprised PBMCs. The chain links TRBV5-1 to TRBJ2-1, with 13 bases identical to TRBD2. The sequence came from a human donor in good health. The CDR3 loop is CASSSWTSGSLSYNEQFF. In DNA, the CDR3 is TGCGCCAGCAGCTCTTGGACTAGCGGGAGTCTATCCTACAATGAGCAGTTCTTC.